This T cell receptor (beta chain) was captured by sequencing in a study of CD8+CD57+ T cells in acquired aplastic anemia. The wider study: On average, sorted CD4+ and CD8+ cells gave around 3.3 ug of DNA. Healthy donor CD4+ cell samples had a mean of roughly 9.9 million reads.

The CDR3 is made up of 13 amino acids. V lost 6 bases and J lost 8; bases outside the gene matches: 10. Per the germline V gene, CDR1 is SNHLY and CDR2 is FYNNEI. Genomic DNA acted as the template from which TCR beta VDJ combination and CDR3 sequence profiling were carried out. TCRdb called the reads again in MiXCR, with one record for every CDR3 protein. The sample shows 60,000 or so distinct CDR3 sequences, about 50% of them seen only once. Sequenced material: sorted CD4+, CD8+, or CD8+CD57+ T cells (not recorded which) from PBMCs. This clonotype was obtained from a human donor in good health, serving as a control. The chain joins TRBV2 to TRBJ2-7; the match to TRBD2 covers 7 bases. CDR3 sequence (DNA): TGTGCCAGCAGCGGGAGGTGGAGGCTGCAGCAGTACTTC. The encoded protein is CASSGRWRLQQYF.